The 29 T cell receptor beta chains below come from one sample, sequenced in a study of T cells in Graves' hyperthyroidism and ophthalmopathy. The CDR3 regions of TCR beta were amplified from RNA transcripts. During a first-round RT-PCR of the TCR CDR3, the HTBI primer set was used. TCRdb used MiXCR to reprocess the multiplex PCR reads, holding one entry per CDR3 protein. This table has more than 650,000 distinct CDR3 sequences, around 15% appearing once. The sample was blood. These receptors came from a young woman with Graves' hyperthyroidism.

This clonotype has a count of ten or more. The chain has TRBV12-3 or TRBV12-4 and TRBJ2-5; 8 bases match TRBD2. The CDR3 has 15 residues. The V and J ends lost 6 bases and 2 bases, in that order; junction bases with no gene match: 8. The CDR3 DNA reads as TGTGCCAGCAGCCCGGGGGGGGCACGACAAGAGACCCAGTACTTC. This gives the protein CASSPGGARQETQYF.

This clonotype was counted ten times or more. The gene calls are TRBV3-1 and TRBJ2-3; D gene ambiguous. CDR3 length: 15 residues. Trimming shortened V by 1 base and J by 7 bases, and 15 bases separated the two germline ends. From germline, CDR1 is LGHDT and CDR2 YNNKEL (reference sequence). Here the CDR3 DNA reads TGTGCCAGCAGCCAAGCGCCAGTTGTAGAGCATACGCAGTATTTT. This sequence encodes CASSQAPVVEHTQYF.

The chain links TRBV6-2 or TRBV6-3 to TRBJ1-2; D unresolved. CDR1 is MNHEY, CDR2 SVGEGT, per germline. This CDR3 is built from 12 residues. V gave up 10 bases and J gave up 2 bases, with 11 bases separating them. CDR3 coding DNA: TGTGCCATCCGGACGGCCAACTATGGCTACACCTTC. Translated: CAIRTANYGYTF.

The rearrangement joins TRBV27 to TRBJ2-7, with 9 bases that match TRBD1. This CDR3 is built from 14 residues. J was trimmed by 3 bases and V by 0 bases; bases with no gene match: 0. Germline V gene data show CDR1 as MNHEY and CDR2 as SMNVEV (reference sequence). CDR3 protein: CASSLSDRGYEQYF. The CDR3 region has the DNA TGTGCCAGCAGTTTATCGGACAGGGGCTACGAGCAGTACTTC.

V gene TRBV19 combines with J gene TRBJ2-7, with D perhaps TRBD1 or TRBD2 (7 bases each). There are 14 residues in the CDR3. The germline V gene has CDR1 LNHDA and CDR2 SQIVND (reference sequence). V lost 6 bases to trimming and J lost 5 bases, with 17 bases between them. CDR3 sequence reads: CASRKTGSGNEQYF. In nucleotides, the CDR3 is TGTGCCAGTAGGAAGACAGGGAGCGGGAACGAGCAGTACTTC.

Ten or more counts support this clonotype. The rearrangement links TRBV11-1 to TRBJ1-5, with 8 bases matching TRBD1. Per the germline V gene, CDR1 is SGHAT and CDR2 is FQDESV (reference sequence). The CDR3 spans 16 residues. V trimming: 1 base; J trimming: 4 bases; junction bases outside the gene matches: 6. CDR3: CASSLEQGGRNQPQHF. Here the CDR3 DNA reads TGTGCCAGCAGCTTAGAACAGGGGGGACGTAATCAGCCCCAGCATTTT.

This sequence joins TRBV7-6 and TRBJ2-1, with 11 bases fitting TRBD2. The CDR3 totals 18 residues. Trimming removed 5 bases from V and 4 bases from J; junction bases left unmatched: 13. Looked up from germline, CDR1 is SGHVS and CDR2 is FNYEAQ. CDR3 DNA sequence: TGTGCCAGCAGCCTAAGACTAGCGGGAAGGGGGTATTACAATGAGCAGTTCTTC. This encodes CASSLRLAGRGYYNEQFF.

The table lists this clonotype with a few counts. The chain joins TRBV20-1 to TRBJ2-3; 7 nucleotides match TRBD2. This CDR3 is 14 amino acids long. Germline assignment: CDR1 DFQATT and CDR2 SNEGSKA (reference sequence). Losses at the gene ends were 6 bases for V and 3 bases for J; bases not matched to a gene: 9. DNA for the CDR3: TGCAGTGCGTCCGCGGGAGTTGGGACAGATACGCAGTATTTT. Translating gives CSASAGVGTDTQYF.

This clonotype was recorded a few times. CDR3 protein: CASSTRTNQETQYF. The CDR3 bases are TGTGCCAGCAGTACAAGGACAAACCAAGAGACCCAGTACTTC. The chain employs TRBV27 and TRBJ2-5; TRBD1 is a possible D gene (5 bases). Germline CDR1 reads MNHEY; CDR2 reads SMNVEV (reference sequence). The CDR3 loop spans 14 amino acids. With 5 bases removed from V and 0 bases from J, the gap between germline ends came to 10 bases.

This clonotype was seen a handful of times. The CDR3 region has the DNA TGCAGTGCTAGGAGCGGGAGCTCCTACGAGCAGTACTTC. Its protein product is CSARSGSSYEQYF. V gene TRBV20-1 combines with J gene TRBJ2-7; TRBD2 matches 8 bases. J was trimmed by 0 bases and V by 3 bases; bases with no gene match: 1. Germline V gene lookup returns CDR1 DFQATT and CDR2 SNEGSKA (reference sequence). The CDR3 loop spans 13 amino acids.

This clonotype was counted ten times or more. V is TRBV6-6 and J is TRBJ1-2; no firm D call. Germline lookup yields CDR1 MNHNY and CDR2 SVGAGI (reference sequence). Trimming removed 1 base at V and 4 bases at J, with 10 bases between. CDR3 size: 14 residues. CDR3 in amino acids: CASSYLPDLYGYTF. CDR3 bases: TGTGCCAGCAGTTACTTGCCCGACCTCTATGGCTACACCTTC.

This clonotype showed up many times. The chain joins TRBV10-3 to TRBJ1-3; D possibly corresponds to TRBD1 (5 bases). CDR1 ENHRY and CDR2 SYGVKD come from the germline V gene. Trimming stripped 0 bases from V and 4 bases from J, with 13 bases between. The CDR3 sequence is 16 residues long. The CDR3 DNA follows: TGTGCCATCAGTGAGTCATGGCAGGGCGAAGGAAACACCATATATTTT. This sequence encodes CAISESWQGEGNTIYF.

This clonotype was recorded at least ten times. As DNA, the CDR3 is TGCAGTGCACCCCGACTAGCGGGAGGGCTGGATACGCAGTATTTT. It translates to CSAPRLAGGLDTQYF. This sequence joins TRBV20-1 and TRBJ2-3, with 14 bases matching TRBD2. This CDR3 is 15 amino acids long. The ends lost 6 bases at V and 6 bases at J; junction bases unmatched: 8. Looked up from germline, CDR1 is DFQATT and CDR2 is SNEGSKA (reference sequence).

This clonotype was picked up many times. This chain joins TRBV4-2 and TRBJ1-3, with D maybe TRBD1 (5 bases). Germline CDR1 reads LGHNA; CDR2 reads YNFKEQ. The ends were cut back, 0 bases at V and 0 bases at J, with 12 bases in the middle. CDR3 length equals 17 residues. CDR3 nucleotides: TGTGCCAGCAGCCAAGAGTTAGGGGAGCTCTCTGGAAACACCATATATTTT. Protein sequence: CASSQELGELSGNTIYF.

This clonotype came up many times. The gene calls are TRBV6-2 or TRBV6-3 and TRBJ1-2; TRBD1 might be the D (5 bases). Germline lookup yields CDR1 MNHEY and CDR2 SVGEGT. The CDR3 is 15 amino acids. V dropped 6 bases and J dropped 8 bases, with 22 bases sitting between them. The CDR3 coding sequence is TGTGCCAGCAGAGACCCGGGGGAGAGCCTTCGGGGCTACACCTTC. It translates to CASRDPGESLRGYTF.

V usage is TRBV9 and J usage is TRBJ2-7, with TRBD2 matching over 9 bases. V trimming: 0 bases; J trimming: 3 bases; junction bases outside the gene matches: 4. CDR1 and CDR2 (germline): SGDLS, YYNGEE. The CDR3 loop spans 15 amino acids. This chain's CDR3 is CASSVEGSGSYEQYF. In DNA form, the CDR3 reads TGTGCCAGCAGCGTAGAGGGTAGCGGGAGCTACGAGCAGTACTTC.

This clonotype was picked up many times. This chain links TRBV7-2 with TRBJ2-1; 11 nucleotides match TRBD2. The CDR3 covers 16 residues. V lost 5 bases to trimming and J lost 2 bases; unmatched junction nucleotides: 5. Germline loops: CDR1 SGHTA, CDR2 FQGNSA. CDR3 DNA sequence: TGTGCCAGCAGCCGGACTAGCGGGCAAGCCTACAATGAGCAGTTCTTC. Its translation: CASSRTSGQAYNEQFF.

This clonotype was counted between two and nine times. The chain uses TRBV12-5 and TRBJ1-1; possibly TRBD1 for D (5 bases). The V and J ends lost 0 bases and 1 base respectively, with 18 bases between them. The CDR3 extends over 18 amino acids. The germline V gene encodes CDR1 LGHNT and CDR2 FRNRAP. CDR3 coding DNA: TGTGCTAGTGGTTTGGTAATCGGGCAGGGAGAGGCGAACACTGAAGCTTTCTTT. It codes for CASGLVIGQGEANTEAFF.

The table lists this clonotype with many counts. This rearrangement joins TRBV27 to TRBJ1-1; D is unresolved. Germline-derived CDR1 and CDR2 are MNHEY and SMNVEV (reference sequence). The CDR3 covers 14 residues. V was cut by 3 bases and J by 0 bases, with 8 bases left in between. The CDR3 loop is CASSLLGMNTEAFF. The CDR3 region has the DNA TGTGCCAGCAGTTTGTTGGGGATGAACACTGAAGCTTTCTTT.

This clonotype has only a few counts. The genes are TRBV7-9 and TRBJ2-1; 9 nucleotides align to TRBD2. This CDR3 is built from 15 residues. V shed 7 bases, J shed 2 bases, and the junction held 6 bases outside the gene matches. In germline, CDR1 is SEHNR, CDR2 FQNEAQ (reference sequence). CDR3 residues: CASTPRTSAYNEQFF. CDR3 nucleotide sequence: TGTGCCAGCACCCCCCGGACTAGCGCCTACAATGAGCAGTTCTTC. The variable domain in full, completed from reference TRBV7-9 and TRBJ2-1, reads DTGVSQNPRHKITKRGQNVTFRCDPISEHNRLYWYRQTLGQGPEFLTYFQNEAQLEKSRLLSDRFSAERPKGSFSTLEIQRTEQGDSAMYLCASTPRTSAYNEQFFGPGTRLTVL.

In the case of this clonotype: Lacking the conserved final phenylalanine or tryptophan, this CDR3 likely reflects a read error. V usage is TRBV10-3 and J usage is TRBJ2-7; perhaps D is TRBD1 or TRBD2 (5 bases each). CDR3 length equals 14 residues. The germline CDR1 and CDR2 sequences are ENHRY and SYGVKD. Trimming left V 3 bases short and J 2 bases short, with 11 bases between. The CDR3 sequence is CAISERDGAYEQYL. CDR3 nucleotides: TGTGCCATCAGTGAAAGGGACGGGGCCTACGAGCAGTACCTC.

This clonotype was recorded at least ten times. DNA for the CDR3: TGTGCCACCAGTGATGCCGGGACTCGCTCCAATGAGCAGTTCTTC. This codes for CATSDAGTRSNEQFF. This sequence joins TRBV24-1 and TRBJ2-1; D might be TRBD2 (6 bases). V dropped 3 bases and J dropped 6 bases, with 14 bases sitting between them. The CDR3 consists of 15 residues. From germline, CDR1 is KGHDR and CDR2 SFDVKD.

At least ten counts were recorded for this clonotype. V usage is TRBV2 and J usage is TRBJ2-6; 10 bases are shared with TRBD1. The ends lost 8 bases at V and 0 bases at J; junction bases unmatched: 1. The CDR3 covers 15 residues. CDR1 is SNHLY and CDR2 is FYNNEI in the germline V gene. CDR3 DNA sequence: TGTGCCAGCGGGACAGGGGTCTCTGGGGCCAACGTCCTGACTTTC. This codes for CASGTGVSGANVLTF.

In its sample, this clonotype was seen many times. The rearrangement uses TRBV6-5 and TRBJ2-7; D is ambiguous. V lost 0 bases, J lost 6 bases, and 9 bases lay in between. There are 13 residues in the CDR3. CDR1 and CDR2 from the germline V gene are MNHEY and SVGAGI. The CDR3 DNA sequence: TGTGCCAGCAGTTACTCGTCACTAAGCGAGCAGTACTTC. This encodes CASSYSSLSEQYF.

There are many counts of this clonotype. The J gene is TRBJ2-5, the V gene TRBV29-1; TRBD2 is a possible D gene (6 bases). This CDR3 region has 14 residues. CDR1 is SQVTM, CDR2 ANQGSEA, per germline. The V and J ends lost 4 bases and 5 bases respectively, with 17 bases between them. Written as DNA, the CDR3 is TGCAGCGTTGTTTCCGGGAGAGGGAAGGAGACCCAGTACTTC. This gives the protein CSVVSGRGKETQYF.

The table lists this clonotype with many counts. V gene TRBV5-1 combines with J gene TRBJ2-3; no clear D. This CDR3 is 15 amino acids long. Trimming took 0 bases from V and 2 from J, leaving 10 bases between them. Germline loops: CDR1 SGHRS, CDR2 YFSETQ. CDR3 bases: TGCGCCAGCAGCTTGGCGGGCCTGCTCACAGATACGCAGTATTTT. Residues: CASSLAGLLTDTQYF.

V usage is TRBV7-2 and J usage is TRBJ2-7; 7 nucleotides match TRBD2. The CDR3 totals 16 residues. V trimming: 5 bases; J trimming: 2 bases; junction bases outside the gene matches: 12. CDR1 is SGHTA, CDR2 FQGNSA, per germline. CDR3 in amino acids: CASSINDGRPTYEQYF. The CDR3 DNA follows: TGTGCCAGCAGCATAAACGACGGGAGGCCTACCTACGAGCAGTACTTC.

This clonotype occurred many times. V is TRBV11-2 and J is TRBJ2-1; 10 bases map to TRBD2. Per the germline V gene, CDR1 is SGHAT and CDR2 is FQNNGV. The ends lost 1 base at V and 8 bases at J; junction bases unmatched: 5. This CDR3 contains 15 residues. The CDR3 DNA sequence: TGTGCCAGCAGCTTAGTGGCTAGCGGGAGTGATGAGCAGTTCTTC. It encodes CASSLVASGSDEQFF.

This clonotype occurred a few times. The chain couples TRBV2 to TRBJ1-5; no reliable D call. From germline, CDR1 is SNHLY and CDR2 FYNNEI. This CDR3 has 13 residues. The V end lost 5 bases, the J end lost 10 bases, and 15 bases lay between the germline ends. In DNA, the CDR3 is TGTGCCAGCAGTCAATTAGCCGAAAGTCCCCAGCATTTT. Amino acids: CASSQLAESPQHF. Full variable domain (outside the CDR3, taken from reference TRBV2 and TRBJ1-5): EPEVTQTPSHQVTQMGQEVILRCVPISNHLYFYWYRQILGQKVEFLVSFYNNEISEKSEIFDDQFSVERPDGSNFTLKIRSTKLEDSAMYFCASSQLAESPQHFGDGTRLSIL.